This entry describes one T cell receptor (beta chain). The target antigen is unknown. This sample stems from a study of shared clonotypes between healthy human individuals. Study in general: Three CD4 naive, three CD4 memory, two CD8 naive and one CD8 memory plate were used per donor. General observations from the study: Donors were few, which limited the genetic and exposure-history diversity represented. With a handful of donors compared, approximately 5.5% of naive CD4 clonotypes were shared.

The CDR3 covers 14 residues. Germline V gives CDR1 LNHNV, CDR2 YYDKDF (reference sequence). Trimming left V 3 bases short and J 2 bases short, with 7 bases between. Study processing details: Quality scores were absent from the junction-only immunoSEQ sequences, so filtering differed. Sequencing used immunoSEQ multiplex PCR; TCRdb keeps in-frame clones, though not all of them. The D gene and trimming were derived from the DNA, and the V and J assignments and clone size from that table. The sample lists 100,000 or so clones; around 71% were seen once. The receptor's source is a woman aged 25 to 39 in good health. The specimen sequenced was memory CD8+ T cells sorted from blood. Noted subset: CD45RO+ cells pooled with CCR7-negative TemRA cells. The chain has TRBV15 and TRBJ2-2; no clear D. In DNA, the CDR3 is TGTGCCACCAGCAGCCCTGTCAACACCGGGGAGCTGTTTTTT. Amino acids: CATSSPVNTGELFF. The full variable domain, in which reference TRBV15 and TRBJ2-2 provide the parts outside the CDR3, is DAMVIQNPRYQVTQFGKPVTLSCSQTLNHNVMYWYQQKSSQAPKLLFHYYDKDFNNEADTPDNFQSRRPNTSFCFLDIRSPGLGDTAMYLCATSSPVNTGELFFGEGSRLTVL.